A single sample gave rise to the 21 T cell receptor beta chains below, sequenced in a study of a mutant IDH1 vaccine in newly diagnosed glioma (dated by TCRdb to 2020 to 2023). The library was produced with the immunoSEQ multiplex PCR assay. Sourced from immuneACCESS, this table was stored by TCRdb with only in-frame sequences that have V and J called. A share of the clones is absent; for the studies checked, an unresolved V gene accounts for under half, and the remainder has no known explanation. The sample data list about 120,000 clones, and almost 90% of these were observed just once. The ten largest clones add up to roughly 0.55% of the sample. These receptors' targets are unknown. The time point label here, explained by the study, means: week 11, during vaccination. Each vaccine dose, consisting of 300 ug of a 20-mer mutant IDH1 peptide in Montanide, was administered subcutaneously with topical imiquimod.

Sample: PBMCs, taken from a glioma patient whose treatment included an IDH1 peptide vaccine. The receptors here all came from a woman in her fifties or sixties with glioma.

The chain employs TRBV27 and TRBJ2-1; the D is unclear. Trimming stripped 7 bases from V and 13 bases from J, with 8 bases between. Looked up from germline, CDR1 is MNHEY and CDR2 is SMNVEV (reference sequence). The CDR3 totals 9 residues. The CDR3: CASMIPQFF. The CDR3 nucleotides read TGTGCCAGCATGATACCTCAGTTCTTC.

The chain combines TRBV18 with TRBJ1-3; D gene uncertain. Germline CDR1 is KGHSH and CDR2 is LQKENI. The V and J ends lost 5 bases and 6 bases respectively, with 5 bases between them. This CDR3 contains 11 residues. The CDR3 coding sequence is TGTGCCAGCTCATCCCAAAACACCATATATTTT. It encodes CASSSQNTIYF.

J is TRBJ2-2 and V is TRBV19, with D possibly called TRBD1 or TRBD2 (6 bases each). This CDR3 comprises 19 residues. V lost 1 base and J 4 bases, leaving 22 bases between the germline ends. Germline-derived CDR1 and CDR2 are LNHDA and SQIVND (reference sequence). The chain's CDR3 is CASSIASIAGARGTGELFF. The CDR3 nucleotides are TGTGCCAGTAGTATAGCATCAATTGCAGGGGCGCGGGGCACCGGGGAGCTGTTTTTT.

This chain joins TRBV30 and TRBJ1-4; D is perhaps TRBD1 (5 bases). V lost 3 bases, J lost 6 bases, and 26 bases lay in between. In germline, CDR1 is GTSNPN, CDR2 SVGIG (reference sequence). The length of the CDR3 is 18 residues. CDR3: CAWRPGGRVGFKDEKLFF. CDR3 nucleotide sequence: TGTGCCTGGAGACCCGGCGGCAGGGTGGGTTTTAAGGATGAAAAACTGTTTTTT.

This chain connects TRBV6-5 to TRBJ1-1; the D gene is possibly TRBD1 (5 bases). Trimming left V 7 bases short and J 5 bases short, with 8 bases between. This CDR3 has 11 amino acids. Per the germline V gene, CDR1 is MNHEY and CDR2 is SVGAGI. The CDR3 coding sequence is TGTGCCAGCACTGCAGGGACTGAAGCTTTCTTT. Translated, it gives CASTAGTEAFF.

This rearrangement joins TRBV5-1 to TRBJ1-1; 9 positions agree with TRBD1. The V and J ends lost 2 bases and 4 bases, in that order; junction bases with no gene match: 6. The CDR3 contains 15 residues. CDR1 SGHRS and CDR2 YFSETQ come from the germline V gene. The CDR3 loop is CASSLGTGLSTEAFF. As DNA, the CDR3 is TGCGCCAGCAGCTTAGGGACAGGGCTGAGCACTGAAGCTTTCTTT.

The chain links TRBV28 to TRBJ1-4; D is perhaps TRBD1 (5 bases). Germline V gene data show CDR1 as MDHEN and CDR2 as SYDVKM. The CDR3 contains 14 residues. V lost 6 bases, J lost 7 bases, and 15 bases lay in between. CDR3 nucleotide sequence: TGTGCCAGCAGGACCCGGGGGGGAGGTGAAAAACTGTTTTTT. Protein sequence: CASRTRGGGEKLFF.

This clone appeared a single time. The chain combines TRBV5-1 with TRBJ1-6, with 7 positions matching TRBD1. The CDR3 has 14 residues. J gave up 6 bases and V 4 bases, and 4 bases lay outside the gene matches. The germline CDR1 and CDR2 sequences are SGHRS and YFSETQ. CDR3 DNA: TGCGCCAGCAGCCTCGGACAGGTTAATTCACCCCTCCACTTT. The encoded protein is CASSLGQVNSPLHF.

The chain is built from TRBV28 and TRBJ1-2; D perhaps matches TRBD1 (6 bases). The CDR3 is made up of 14 amino acids. Germline V CDR1 and CDR2: MDHEN, SYDVKM. The V end lost 7 bases, the J end lost 1 base, and 13 bases lay between the germline ends. The DNA for the CDR3 is TGTGCCAGCACCTCCGGGGGGCTTAACTATGGCTACACCTTC. Translated, it gives CASTSGGLNYGYTF.

The J gene is TRBJ2-1, the V gene TRBV4-2, with 7 positions matching TRBD2. The CDR3 is 14 amino acids. Germline-derived CDR1 and CDR2 are LGHNA and YNFKEQ. Trimming cost V 5 bases and J 5 bases; bases outside gene matches: 6. The DNA of the CDR3 is TGTGCCAGCAGCGAGGGGCTAGCGGACAATGAGCAGTTCTTC. It yields the protein CASSEGLADNEQFF.

For this clone: Within the sample, other DNA sequences also encode this same CDR3. The CDR3 loop reads CASRDRGFANTEAFF. CDR3 DNA sequence: TGTGCCAGCCGGGACAGGGGGTTTGCGAACACTGAAGCTTTCTTT. V is TRBV2 and J is TRBJ1-1, with 11 bases aligning to TRBD1. J gave up 1 base and V 8 bases, and 6 bases lay outside the gene matches. CDR3 length equals 15 residues. Germline loops: CDR1 SNHLY, CDR2 FYNNEI.

This clone occurred a few times. J is TRBJ2-7 and V is TRBV19; 7 positions match TRBD2. The CDR3 is 15 amino acids. Trimming took 2 bases from V and 2 from J; bases not matched to a gene: 6. Germline V CDR1 and CDR2: LNHDA, SQIVND (reference sequence). The CDR3: CASSISGGSAYEQYF. The CDR3 coding sequence is TGTGCCAGTAGTATATCCGGCGGGAGTGCCTACGAGCAGTACTTC.

V gene TRBV5-4 combines with J gene TRBJ2-7; 8 nucleotides line up with TRBD1. Trimming removed 0 bases from V and 2 bases from J; junction bases left unmatched: 4. This CDR3 is built from 15 residues. Germline values: CDR1 SGHNT, CDR2 YYREEE (reference sequence). For the CDR3, the DNA is TGTGCCAGCAGCTTGGGACAGGGGCTAACCTACGAGCAGTACTTC. It translates to CASSLGQGLTYEQYF.

This clone came up a few times. The rearrangement uses TRBV29-1 and TRBJ1-1, with D hard to call. Germline-derived CDR1 and CDR2 are SQVTM and ANQGSEA. Trimming shortened V by 0 bases and J by 5 bases, and 7 bases separated the two germline ends. The CDR3 is 12 residues long. In nucleotides, the CDR3 is TGCAGCGTTGAAGATGTGTGGACTGAAGCTTTCTTT. As protein: CSVEDVWTEAFF.

The V and J genes are TRBV5-1 and TRBJ1-1, with a possible D match to TRBD1 (5 bases). CDR1 SGHRS and CDR2 YFSETQ come from the germline V gene. V was shortened by 1 base and J by 1 base, with 11 bases between the two germline ends. The CDR3 has 15 amino acids. CDR3 amino acids: CASSLNGGTNTEAFF. The CDR3 DNA is TGCGCCAGCAGCTTGAACGGGGGGACGAACACTGAAGCTTTCTTT.

V is TRBV27 and J is TRBJ2-1; TRBD2 matches 7 bases. The trim removed 0 bases at V and 4 bases at J, leaving 15 bases unmatched. The CDR3 has 19 residues. Per germline, CDR1 MNHEY and CDR2 SMNVEV (reference sequence). CDR3 residues: CASSLSPVQGAGVYNEQFF. For the CDR3, the DNA is TGTGCCAGCAGTTTATCCCCCGTTCAAGGGGCGGGGGTTTACAATGAGCAGTTCTTC.

The V call is TRBV4-1, the J call TRBJ2-1, with 7 bases identical to TRBD2. V was pared by 1 base and J by 6 bases, with 15 bases of the junction left unmatched. Germline CDR1 reads MGHRA; CDR2 reads YSYEKL. The CDR3 loop spans 18 amino acids. The CDR3 region is CASSQVDGSGRGPNEQFF. The CDR3 DNA is TGCGCCAGCAGCCAAGTCGATGGGTCGGGGAGGGGTCCCAATGAGCAGTTCTTC.

In this sample, this clone turned up a few times. The rearrangement links TRBV9 to TRBJ1-6; D gene uncertain. The germline V gene encodes CDR1 SGDLS and CDR2 YYNGEE. The CDR3 covers 13 residues. V lost 4 bases to trimming and J lost 8 bases, with 10 bases between them. The CDR3 nucleotides are TGTGCCAGCAGCATGTCGGCGGATTCACCCCTCCACTTT. Translating gives CASSMSADSPLHF.

V gene TRBV5-1 combines with J gene TRBJ1-1; no definite D call. The CDR3 contains 15 residues. CDR1 is SGHRS and CDR2 is YFSETQ in the germline V gene. Trimming shortened V by 0 bases and J by 7 bases, and 16 bases separated the two germline ends. CDR3 DNA sequence: TGCGCCAGCAGCTTGGGATGGGGAGGTGCCTTTGAAGCTTTCTTT. Translation gives CASSLGWGGAFEAFF.

This clone showed up just a few times. This chain links TRBV19 with TRBJ2-5; no reliable D call. CDR3 length: 12 residues. Trimming removed 8 bases from V and 2 bases from J, with 9 bases in between. Germline CDR1 reads LNHDA; CDR2 reads SQIVND (reference sequence). CDR3 loop: CASGRGQETQYF. The DNA for the CDR3 is TGTGCCAGTGGACGCGGTCAAGAGACCCAGTACTTC.

This chain links TRBV7-9 with TRBJ2-7, with D maybe TRBD2 (6 bases). This CDR3 spans 17 amino acids. Trimming took 8 bases from V and 0 from J, leaving 23 bases between them. Germline V gene sequence: CDR1 SEHNR, CDR2 FQNEAQ (reference sequence). The CDR3 nucleotides read TGTGCCAGCGGCTGGCCTCCCTCGGGAGTGCCCTCCTACGAGCAGTACTTC. Its protein is CASGWPPSGVPSYEQYF.